Presented here are 18 T cell receptor beta chains from one specimen sequenced in a study of T cell repertoires in ileal Crohn's disease. Measured with immunoSEQ multiplex PCR; TCRdb has only the in-frame clones, and not every one. The sample contains 12,000 to 15,000 clones, approximately 78% of which appear only once. Sequencing was performed on ileal tissue. These receptors were collected from an adult with Crohn's disease.

This clone was seen once. The chain couples TRBV6-1 to TRBJ2-4; 11 bases map to TRBD1. This CDR3 spans 20 amino acids. V was clipped by 1 base and J by 0 bases; unmatched bases: 11. Germline V gene sequence: CDR1 MNHNS, CDR2 SASEGT. The chain's CDR3 is CASSEELGQGVSLAKNIQYF. In DNA, the CDR3 is TGTGCCAGCAGTGAAGAGCTGGGACAGGGGGTTTCCCTAGCCAAAAACATTCAGTACTTC.

V usage is TRBV30 and J usage is TRBJ2-5; D might be TRBD1 (6 bases). This CDR3 region has 13 residues. The germline gives CDR1 GTSNPN, CDR2 SVGIG (reference sequence). V was clipped by 0 bases and J by 5 bases, with 10 bases between them. CDR3 loop: CAWSVRGLETQYF. The CDR3, as DNA: TGTGCCTGGAGTGTCAGGGGTTTGGAGACCCAGTACTTC.

The CDR3 sequence is CASMKLNTGELFF. The DNA of the CDR3 is TGTGCCAGTATGAAACTGAACACCGGGGAGCTGTTTTTT. The V call is TRBV19, the J call TRBJ2-2, with D uncertain. Trimming removed 7 bases from V and 1 base from J, with 7 bases in between. From germline, CDR1 is LNHDA and CDR2 SQIVND (reference sequence). The CDR3 consists of 13 residues.

The count of this clone is one. This CDR3 reads CASSEFPSGGTDTQYF. CDR3 bases: TGTGCCAGCAGTGAATTCCCCAGCGGGGGGACAGATACGCAGTATTTT. The rearrangement uses TRBV6-4 and TRBJ2-3, with 9 bases lining up with TRBD2. Germline CDR1 and CDR2: MRHNA and SNTAGT. The CDR3 covers 16 residues. Losses at the gene ends were 3 bases for V and 3 bases for J; bases not matched to a gene: 7.

This clone has only a few counts. The V and J genes are TRBV7-9 and TRBJ2-3; the D is unclear. CDR3 length: 11 residues. Germline V gene lookup returns CDR1 SEHNR and CDR2 FQNEAQ (reference sequence). V was cut by 4 bases and J by 4 bases, with 3 bases left in between. In DNA form, the CDR3 reads TGTGCCAGCAGCTCGGCAGATACGCAGTATTTT. Residues: CASSSADTQYF.

This chain uses TRBV7-9 with TRBJ1-2; TRBD1 might be the D (5 bases). The CDR3 length is 12 residues. The germline CDR1 and CDR2 sequences are SEHNR and FQNEAQ (reference sequence). Trimming removed 5 bases from V and 6 bases from J, with 10 bases in between. The CDR3 region has the DNA TGTGCCAGCAGCATTACAGGTGATGGCTACACCTTC. It is translated as CASSITGDGYTF.

This clone was found once. V gene TRBV7-9 combines with J gene TRBJ1-3; 8 nucleotides align to TRBD1. The CDR3 is made up of 16 amino acids. V lost 4 bases, J lost 0 bases, and 5 bases stayed unmatched. The germline V gene has CDR1 SEHNR and CDR2 FQNEAQ (reference sequence). The CDR3 DNA is TGTGCCAGCAGCTCAACAGACAGGGGCTCTGGAAACACCATATATTTT. This sequence encodes CASSSTDRGSGNTIYF.

The J gene is TRBJ1-1, the V gene TRBV4-2, with TRBD1 identical over 10 bases. Germline assignment: CDR1 LGHNA and CDR2 YNFKEQ. After removal of 4 bases from V and 3 bases from J, the junction contained 8 bases not matched to a gene. CDR3 length: 16 residues. CDR3 sequence: CASSPRQGALDTEAFF. Written as DNA, the CDR3 is TGTGCCAGCAGCCCCCGACAGGGGGCTCTTGACACTGAAGCTTTCTTT.

This chain links TRBV7-2 with TRBJ1-1; D gene ambiguous. Germline V gives CDR1 SGHTA, CDR2 FQGNSA. Between the trimmed V and J ends, which lost 5 bases and 3 bases, there was a span of 10 bases. This CDR3 spans 13 amino acids. The CDR3 is CASSLQRDTEAFF. CDR3 DNA sequence: TGTGCCAGCAGCCTACAACGGGACACTGAAGCTTTCTTT.

This clone appeared a few times. This chain connects TRBV7-2 to TRBJ2-3, with TRBD2 identical over 8 bases. The CDR3 runs to 15 residues. Germline CDR1 reads SGHTA; CDR2 reads FQGNSA. The V and J ends lost 1 base and 4 bases, in that order; junction bases with no gene match: 4. This CDR3 reads CASSLGSGGSDTQYF. Written as DNA, the CDR3 is TGTGCCAGCAGCTTAGGAAGCGGGGGTTCAGATACGCAGTATTTT. The full variable domain, its missing parts supplied by reference TRBV7-2 and TRBJ2-3, is GAGVSQSPSNKVTEKGKDVELRCDPISGHTALYWYRQSLGQGLEFLIYFQGNSAPDKSGLPSDRFSAERTGGSVSTLTIQRTQQEDSAVYLCASSLGSGGSDTQYFGPGTRLTVL.

This chain uses TRBV7-3 with TRBJ1-2; TRBD1 matches 7 bases. Germline-derived CDR1 and CDR2 are SGHTA and FQGTGA. V dropped 5 bases and J dropped 9; count of bases not matched to a gene: 6. The CDR3 contains 12 residues. The chain's CDR3 is CASSAKTGSYTF. CDR3 bases: TGTGCCAGCAGCGCCAAGACAGGGAGCTACACCTTC. The whole variable domain, remainder taken from reference TRBV7-3 and TRBJ1-2, is GAGVSQTPSNKVTEKGKYVELRCDPISGHTALYWYRQSLGQGPEFLIYFQGTGAADDSGLPNDRFFAVRPEGSVSTLKIQRTERGDSAVYLCASSAKTGSYTFGSGTRLTVV.

To note about this clone: The junction differs from germline at one of its ends, possibly a read error. Distinct nucleotide sequences in the sample also encode this CDR3. V usage is TRBV5-1 and J usage is TRBJ1-6, with 9 bases aligning to TRBD1. The CDR3 spans 20 residues. Germline V gives CDR1 SGHRS, CDR2 YFSETQ. The CDR3 sequence is CASSSLPRTGGYEDNSPLHF. The CDR3 DNA is TGCGCCAGCAGCTCCCTACCTCGAACAGGGGGCTATGAGGATAATTCCCCCCTCCACTTT.

The chain combines TRBV29-1 with TRBJ1-5, with TRBD1 as a possible D gene (6 bases). This CDR3 is built from 12 residues. From germline, CDR1 is SQVTM and CDR2 ANQGSEA. V was shortened by 5 bases and J by 4 bases, with 9 bases between the two germline ends. This CDR3 reads CSVRDKNQPQHF. For the CDR3, the DNA is TGCAGCGTTAGGGACAAAAATCAGCCCCAGCATTTT.

The chain has TRBV11-3 and TRBJ2-3; no clear D. Trimming stripped 5 bases from V and 2 bases from J, with 14 bases between. This CDR3 comprises 15 residues. Per the germline V gene, CDR1 is SGHNT and CDR2 is YENEEA. The CDR3 loop reads CASSPAPGDTDTQYF. Here the CDR3 DNA reads TGTGCCAGCAGCCCGGCACCCGGAGACACAGATACGCAGTATTTT.

The chain joins TRBV7-6 to TRBJ1-1; no clear D gene. Germline CDR1 is SGHVS and CDR2 is FNYEAQ. V lost 5 bases, J lost 5 bases, and 6 bases lay in between. The CDR3 contains 11 residues. This CDR3 is CASSEGTEAFF. As DNA, the CDR3 is TGTGCCAGCAGCGAGGGTACTGAAGCTTTCTTT.

The chain combines TRBV11-2 with TRBJ2-7; D perhaps matches TRBD2 (7 bases). V was pared by 3 bases and J by 6 bases, with 12 bases between. The germline V gene encodes CDR1 SGHAT and CDR2 FQNNGV. The CDR3 length is 13 residues. CDR3 region: CASSLGGGGEQYF. The CDR3 DNA reads as TGTGCCAGCAGCTTGGGGGGAGGGGGCGAGCAGTACTTC.

The chain is built from TRBV19 and TRBJ1-2; 7 nucleotides agree with TRBD1. CDR3 length: 14 residues. Trimming cost V 7 bases and J 1 base; bases outside gene matches: 6. The V gene's germline CDR1 is LNHDA and CDR2 SQIVND (reference sequence). CDR3 protein: CASTPGQLNYGYTF. CDR3 in DNA: TGTGCCAGTACCCCGGGACAGCTTAACTATGGCTACACCTTC.

The chain links TRBV5-6 to TRBJ1-2; 9 nucleotides align to TRBD1. With 2 bases clipped from V and 4 bases from J, the junction kept 15 bases outside the gene matches. This CDR3 region has 18 residues. Germline-derived CDR1 and CDR2 are SGHDT and YYEEEE. CDR3: CASSFPTGQGEGPYGYTF. The DNA of the CDR3 is TGTGCCAGCAGCTTCCCTACGGGACAGGGAGAAGGACCCTATGGCTACACCTTC.